The clone carrying this TCR beta chain appeared a single time. Its antigen is not identified. The data are from a study of monozygotic twins with cystic fibrosis. Overall study context: Around 3 micrograms of fragmented DNA underwent approximately 15 PCR cycles for library preparation.

Produced via immunoSEQ multiplex PCR; TCRdb's table is partial and in-frame only. Here the sample spans around 27,000 clones, 95% to 98% being singletons. Trimming removed 0 bases from V and 5 bases from J; junction bases left unmatched: 2. CDR3 length: 14 amino acids. The V gene's germline CDR1 is SGHTA and CDR2 FQGNSA. Findings of the study overall: Low clonality (median about 0.0095) suggested a mostly naive repertoire. Nucleotide-identical clonotype sharing was significantly higher within monozygotic CF twin pairs than between unrelated CF individuals.

The TCR originated in a girl aged 2 to 10 with cystic fibrosis. The V and J genes are TRBV7-2 and TRBJ1-2, with 8 positions matching TRBD1. Sequenced input: blood. The CDR3 sequence: CASSLAGTGYGYTF. The DNA of the CDR3 is TGTGCCAGCAGCTTAGCGGGGACAGGTTATGGCTACACCTTC.